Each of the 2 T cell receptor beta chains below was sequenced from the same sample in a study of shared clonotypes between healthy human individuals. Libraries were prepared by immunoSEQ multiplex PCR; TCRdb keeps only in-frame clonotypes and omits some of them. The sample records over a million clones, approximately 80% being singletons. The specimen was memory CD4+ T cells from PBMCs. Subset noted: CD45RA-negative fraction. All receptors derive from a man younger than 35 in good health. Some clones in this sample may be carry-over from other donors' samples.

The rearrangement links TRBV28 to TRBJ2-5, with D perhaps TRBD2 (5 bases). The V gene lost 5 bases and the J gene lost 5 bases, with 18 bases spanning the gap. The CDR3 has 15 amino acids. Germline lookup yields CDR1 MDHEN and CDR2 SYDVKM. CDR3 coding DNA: TGTGCCAGCAGTCCCTCAGGAGGAGTCCGGGAGACCCAGTACTTC. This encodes CASSPSGGVRETQYF.

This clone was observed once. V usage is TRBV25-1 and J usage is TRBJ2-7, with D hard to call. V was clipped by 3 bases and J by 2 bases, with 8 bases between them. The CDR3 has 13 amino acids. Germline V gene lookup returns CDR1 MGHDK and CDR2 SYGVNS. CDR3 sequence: CASSDSVTYEQYF. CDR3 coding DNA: TGTGCCAGCAGTGACAGCGTTACCTACGAGCAGTACTTC.